This T cell receptor beta chain was sequenced during a study of blood T cell repertoires in COVID-19. Study-level background: Both acute and convalescent COVID-19 samples were obtained from the United States, Italy and Spain.

Original processing notes: Estimation of nucleated cell counts relied on the amplification of reference gene primers. Measured with immunoSEQ multiplex PCR; TCRdb has only the in-frame clones, and not every one. D and trimming were read from the DNA, whereas the V and J calls and clone size are those reported in that table. The sample lists hundreds of thousands of clones, around four fifths occurring once. CDR3 length: 14 residues. V lost 4 bases to trimming and J lost 1 base; unmatched junction nucleotides: 2. Germline V lookup: CDR1 SGHNT, CDR2 YYREEE (reference sequence). The chain joins TRBV5-4 to TRBJ2-4; TRBD1 agrees at 7 bases. This TCR was recovered from an elderly woman with acute or convalescent COVID-19. Input material: peripheral blood. CDR3 DNA sequence: TGTGCCAGCAGCCTGGGACAGGCCAAAAACATTCAGTACTTC. It encodes CASSLGQAKNIQYF.